These T cell receptor beta chains were read from a single sample in a study of molecular identifiers for immune sequencing clone quantification. TCRdb re-analysed the PCR reads in MiXCR, keeping a single row per CDR3 protein. This table holds over 600,000 distinct CDR3 sequences, just under 20% found once. Sequencing input: naive CD8+ T cells from blood, with Jurkat cell RNA spiked in. All receptors derive from a human donor in good health. Some libraries in this study had Jurkat cell RNA spiked in. The CDR3 runs from the conserved cysteine through the conserved F or W. Each record gives: V gene, CDR3 length, D gene, J gene, CDR3 protein. D genes are given only for firm matches.

>TRBV9|16|.|TRBJ2-3
CASSVYQGGGTDTQYF
>TRBV6-5|13|.|TRBJ2-3
CASSYTSSDTQYF
>TRBV9|15|.|TRBJ2-3
CASSVGVQDPDTQYF
>TRBV24-1|13|.|TRBJ1-1
CATRDRAYTEAFF
>TRBV29-1|13|TRBD1|TRBJ1-4
CSVSTGEWEKLFF
>TRBV6-5|16|.|TRBJ2-3
CASSYSIALDGDTQYF
>TRBV11-2|14|.|TRBJ1-5
CASSFNRDNQPQHF
>TRBV5-4|17|.|TRBJ2-2
CASSFGIGTGDTGELFF
>TRBV6-1|15|.|TRBJ1-4
CASSPVGGPTEKLFF
>TRBV4-3|15|.|TRBJ2-7
CASSQSVLEFDEQYF
>TRBV6-2/TRBV6-3|16|TRBD1|TRBJ1-5
CASSTKDRGNNQPQHF
>TRBV7-9|12|.|TRBJ2-7
CAIEHREYEQYF
>TRBV19|17|TRBD2|TRBJ2-3
CASSRGMAGGQTDTQYF
>TRBV7-2|13|TRBD2|TRBJ2-7
CASSHLAGREQYF
>TRBV6-5|15|TRBD1|TRBJ2-7
CASSESRGRIYEQYF
>TRBV29-1|13|.|TRBJ2-7
CSAVDVDSYEQYF
>TRBV4-1|16|.|TRBJ1-1
CASSQVDTDMNTEAFF
>TRBV6-2/TRBV6-3|14|.|.
CASSPDRSNQPQYF
>TRBV7-5|17|.|TRBJ1-4
CISVPAAQAARNEKLFF
>TRBV7-2|13|.|TRBJ2-1
CASSWSSYNEQFF
>TRBV9|15|TRBD2|TRBJ2-3
CASSVEGLETDTQYF
>TRBV6-6|15|TRBD1|TRBJ1-1
CASSTLTGGNTEAFF
>TRBV19|16|TRBD1|TRBJ1-4
CASSIGYGTENEKLFF
>TRBV29-1|13|TRBD1|TRBJ2-7
CSALDRNSYEQYF
>TRBV14|15|TRBD1|TRBJ2-6
CASSYGQGSANVLTF
>TRBV7-3|16|.|TRBJ2-1
CASSLDDVSSYNEQFF
>TRBV14|15|.|TRBJ2-7
CASSQALLGSYEQYF
>TRBV5-6|16|.|TRBJ1-1
CASSPPGAGLFTEAFF
>TRBV6-5|14|.|TRBJ1-1
CASSLTGIRTEAFF
>TRBV7-9|15|.|TRBJ1-3
CASPTSRGPGNTIYF
>TRBV20-1|17|.|TRBJ2-4
CSARDLRSGEGWDIQYF
>TRBV7-3|15|TRBD2|TRBJ2-1
CTSSVGTSGYNEQFF
>TRBV27|14|TRBD2|TRBJ2-3
CASSPGLAADTQYF
>TRBV6-5|11|.|TRBJ1-1
CASRVGTEALF
>TRBV7-2|14|.|TRBJ2-3
CASSLYVATDTQYF
>TRBV24-1|12|.|TRBJ2-5
CATSDSEETQYF
>TRBV2|13|.|TRBJ2-1
CARLDPPNNEQFF
>TRBV3-1|15|TRBD2|TRBJ2-7
CASSPGTSGHYEQYF
>TRBV30|11|.|TRBJ1-1
CAWSVQPEAFF
>TRBV6-2/TRBV6-3|14|.|TRBJ2-7
CASCSGLSSYEQYF
>TRBV5-1|15|TRBD1|TRBJ2-7
CASSPRPGQTYEQYF
>TRBV19|15|TRBD2|TRBJ2-5
CASSPSGGSQETQYF
>TRBV27|15|.|TRBJ2-7
CASSLDPSTGDEQYF
>TRBV27|13|.|TRBJ1-1
CASSYQGASEAFF
>TRBV7-9|16|TRBD2|TRBJ2-3
CASSLPLRGGPDTQYF
>TRBV27|16|TRBD1|TRBJ2-6
CASSVTGGVGANVLTF
>TRBV27|15|.|TRBJ1-3
CASSLSGTAGNTIYF
>TRBV12-5|15|.|TRBJ2-7
CASALMGGNKYEQYF
>TRBV9|15|.|TRBJ2-1
CASSEQGSSYNEQFF
>TRBV5-6|12|.|TRBJ2-1
CASNLDYNEQFF
>TRBV29-1|14|TRBD2|TRBJ2-3
CSVAWTSGIDTQYF
>TRBV11-2|15|.|TRBJ1-2
CASSSWEGLGYGYTF
>TRBV19|15|.|TRBJ1-3
CASSILSDSGNTIYF
>TRBV7-8|15|.|TRBJ1-1
CASSRQPLLNTEAFF